The 17 T cell receptor beta chains below come from one sample, sequenced in a study of blood T cell repertoires in COVID-19. Here immunoSEQ multiplex PCR was the method, and the copy in TCRdb shows in-frame clones only, minus some. The sample holds 90,000 to 100,000 clones, more than 70% seen once. The source material was peripheral blood. The receptors derive from a man aged 45-65 years with COVID-19, enrolled during active disease.

CDR3 loop: CASSAGSFGTGGIFDYGYTF. The CDR3 DNA reads TGCGCCAGCAGCGCCGGAAGTTTCGGGACAGGGGGAATATTCGACTATGGCTACACCTTC. This chain connects TRBV5-1 to TRBJ1-2; 11 nucleotides match TRBD1. J was trimmed by 3 bases and V by 4 bases; bases with no gene match: 20. In germline, CDR1 is SGHRS, CDR2 YFSETQ. CDR3 length: 20 amino acids.

This chain connects TRBV5-4 to TRBJ2-7, with a weak D call TRBD1 (7 bases). V gave up 4 bases and J gave up 0 bases, with 17 bases separating them. CDR1 is SGHNT, CDR2 YYREEE, per germline (reference sequence). CDR3 size: 16 residues. CDR3 sequence reads: CASSLRGGGFSYEQYF. As DNA, the CDR3 is TGTGCCAGCAGCCTTCGAGGAGGGGGCTTCTCCTACGAGCAGTACTTC. The whole variable domain, remainder taken from reference TRBV5-4 and TRBJ2-7, is ETGVTQSPTHLIKTRGQQVTLRCSSQSGHNTVSWYQQALGQGPQFIFQYYREEENGRGNFPPRFSGLQFPNYSSELNVNALELDDSALYLCASSLRGGGFSYEQYFGPGTRLTVT.

The gene calls are TRBV6-5 and TRBJ2-7; 11 positions agree with TRBD1. With V trimmed by 2 bases and J by 0 bases, 3 bases remained unmatched. Germline V gene lookup returns CDR1 MNHEY and CDR2 SVGAGI. The CDR3 is made up of 16 amino acids. CDR3 in amino acids: CASSYGGQGGSYEQYF. The CDR3, as DNA: TGTGCCAGCAGTTACGGGGGACAGGGGGGCTCCTACGAGCAGTACTTC.

The rearrangement uses TRBV4-3 and TRBJ1-4, with D possibly being TRBD1 (5 bases). Trimming cost V 1 base and J 2 bases, with 14 bases left between them. The V gene's germline CDR1 is LGHNA and CDR2 YSLEER. The CDR3 runs 17 residues. The CDR3 bases are TGCGCCAGCAGCCAAGGTCAAGGGGTCGCGACTAATGAAAAACTGTTTTTT. Amino acids: CASSQGQGVATNEKLFF.

This chain joins TRBV27 and TRBJ1-2; 7 positions agree with TRBD1. The CDR3 loop spans 13 amino acids. Losses at the gene ends were 3 bases for V and 7 bases for J; bases not matched to a gene: 5. Germline V gives CDR1 MNHEY, CDR2 SMNVEV (reference sequence). The CDR3 DNA follows: TGTGCCAGCAGTTTGGAAAGGGGGCTTGGCTACACCTTC. Translating gives CASSLERGLGYTF.

V usage is TRBV7-8 and J usage is TRBJ2-7; D is possibly TRBD2 (5 bases). The V gene lost 5 bases and the J gene lost 6 bases, with 14 bases spanning the gap. Germline V gives CDR1 SGHVS, CDR2 FQNEAQ. This CDR3 contains 13 residues. The CDR3 sequence: CASSQRIGSEQYF. The CDR3 DNA reads as TGTGCCAGCAGCCAGCGGATAGGGTCCGAGCAGTACTTC.

V gene TRBV15 combines with J gene TRBJ1-5; D is perhaps TRBD1 (5 bases). Germline values: CDR1 LNHNV, CDR2 YYDKDF (reference sequence). V lost 1 base and J 2 bases, leaving 9 bases between the germline ends. The CDR3 sequence is 15 residues long. The CDR3 is CATSRVGPGNQPQHF. For the CDR3, the DNA is TGTGCCACCAGCAGAGTGGGGCCAGGCAATCAGCCCCAGCATTTT. Using reference TRBV15 and TRBJ1-5 for the parts outside the CDR3, the full variable domain is DAMVIQNPRYQVTQFGKPVTLSCSQTLNHNVMYWYQQKSSQAPKLLFHYYDKDFNNEADTPDNFQSRRPNTSFCFLDIRSPGLGDTAMYLCATSRVGPGNQPQHFGDGTRLSIL.

CDR3 in amino acids: CASSQVLIRDKASPEQYF. For the CDR3, the DNA is TGCGCCAGCAGCCAAGTATTAATCCGGGACAAGGCGTCTCCCGAGCAGTACTTC. J is TRBJ2-7 and V is TRBV4-1, with D possibly matching TRBD1 (6 bases). CDR1 is MGHRA, CDR2 YSYEKL, per germline. The CDR3 loop spans 18 amino acids. The V end was cut by 1 base, the J end by 6 bases, with 25 bases between.

This chain links TRBV7-8 with TRBJ2-7, with 8 bases fitting TRBD2. Losses at the gene ends were 8 bases for V and 5 bases for J; bases not matched to a gene: 8. The CDR3 sequence is 13 residues long. The germline V gene has CDR1 SGHVS and CDR2 FQNEAQ. Here the CDR3 reads CASAPRRGDEQYF. The DNA for the CDR3 is TGTGCCAGCGCCCCCAGGCGGGGGGACGAGCAGTACTTC.

The V call is TRBV27, the J call TRBJ2-3, with no clear D. V shed 0 bases and J shed 9 bases, with 10 bases lying between them. The CDR3 covers 13 residues. Germline V gene data show CDR1 as MNHEY and CDR2 as SMNVEV (reference sequence). The CDR3 sequence is CASSLSPQATQYF. The CDR3 region has the DNA TGTGCCAGCAGTTTATCACCCCAGGCAACGCAGTATTTT.

This clone was observed a few times. The chain carries TRBV5-1 and TRBJ2-7; possibly TRBD1 for D (5 bases). Germline V lookup: CDR1 SGHRS, CDR2 YFSETQ. V was pared by 0 bases and J by 1 base, with 8 bases between. This CDR3 has 14 residues. The CDR3 coding sequence is TGCGCCAGCAGCTTGGGGGGCCCTTCCTACGAGCAGTACTTC. Its translation: CASSLGGPSYEQYF.

V and J are TRBV27 and TRBJ1-2, with D possibly TRBD1 on 5 matching bases. Trimming removed 5 bases at V and 5 bases at J, with 24 bases between. This CDR3 is 17 amino acids long. In germline, CDR1 is MNHEY, CDR2 SMNVEV (reference sequence). The CDR3 loop reads CASSLTRGGMGVYGYTF. The CDR3 nucleotides read TGTGCCAGCAGTCTTACCCGGGGGGGGATGGGGGTGTATGGCTACACCTTC.

V gene TRBV24-1 combines with J gene TRBJ1-1, with D possibly being TRBD1 (5 bases). The CDR3 runs 13 residues. Trimming left V 5 bases short and J 7 bases short, with 13 bases between. The germline V gene has CDR1 KGHDR and CDR2 SFDVKD. Here the CDR3 reads CATSAAGSVEAFF. In DNA, the CDR3 is TGTGCCACCAGTGCTGCAGGGTCTGTTGAAGCTTTCTTT.

V and J are TRBV5-4 and TRBJ2-7; TRBD1 aligns across 7 bases. Germline CDR1 SGHNT, CDR2 YYREEE (reference sequence). The CDR3 consists of 13 residues. J lost 3 bases, V lost 4 bases, and 4 bases had no gene match. The CDR3 here is CASSPRTGYEQYF. DNA of the CDR3: TGTGCCAGCAGCCCTCGGACAGGCTACGAGCAGTACTTC.

The chain carries TRBV5-4 and TRBJ2-2, with a tentative D call TRBD1 (5 bases). CDR3 length: 17 residues. CDR1 is SGHNT, CDR2 YYREEE, per germline (reference sequence). The V end was cut by 4 bases, the J end by 2 bases, with 18 bases between. As DNA, the CDR3 is TGTGCCAGCAGCCCCGCCAATCAGGGCCGAAACACCGGGGAGCTGTTTTTT. This sequence encodes CASSPANQGRNTGELFF. Using reference TRBV5-4 and TRBJ2-2 for the parts outside the CDR3, the full variable domain is ETGVTQSPTHLIKTRGQQVTLRCSSQSGHNTVSWYQQALGQGPQFIFQYYREEENGRGNFPPRFSGLQFPNYSSELNVNALELDDSALYLCASSPANQGRNTGELFFGEGSRLTVL.

The rearrangement uses TRBV6-5 and TRBJ1-6, with TRBD1 matching over 8 bases. After removal of 7 bases from V and 4 bases from J, the junction contained 6 bases not matched to a gene. Germline CDR1 and CDR2: MNHEY and SVGAGI. CDR3 length: 15 residues. The chain's CDR3 is CASTDRGMYNSPLHF. The CDR3 DNA reads as TGTGCCAGCACAGACAGGGGCATGTATAATTCACCCCTCCACTTT.

The chain has TRBV5-1 and TRBJ1-2, with D possibly TRBD1 on 6 matching bases. Deletions cut 4 bases from V and 5 bases from J, with 15 bases between. CDR1 SGHRS and CDR2 YFSETQ come from the germline V gene. The CDR3 is 14 residues long. The CDR3 here is CASSTGTTLYGYTF. The CDR3 DNA reads as TGCGCCAGCAGCACCGGGACAACCCTTTATGGCTACACCTTC.